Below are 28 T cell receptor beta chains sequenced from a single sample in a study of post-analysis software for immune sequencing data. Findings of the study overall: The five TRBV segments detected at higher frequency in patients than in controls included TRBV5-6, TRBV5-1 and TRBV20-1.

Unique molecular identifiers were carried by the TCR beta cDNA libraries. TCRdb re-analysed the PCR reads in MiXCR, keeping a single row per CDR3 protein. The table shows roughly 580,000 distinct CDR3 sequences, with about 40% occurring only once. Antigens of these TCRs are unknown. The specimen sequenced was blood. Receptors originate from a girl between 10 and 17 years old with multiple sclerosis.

The CDR3 nucleotides read TGCGCCAGCGGCCCGAGGCTAGGGACCACTGAAGCTTTCTTT. Translated, it gives CASGPRLGTTEAFF. The chain combines TRBV5-1 with TRBJ1-1, with D possibly matching TRBD1 (5 bases). This CDR3 comprises 14 residues. V was pared by 7 bases and J by 4 bases, with 17 bases between. Germline loops: CDR1 SGHRS, CDR2 YFSETQ. Variable domain in full (rest from reference TRBV5-1 and TRBJ1-1): KAGVTQTPRYLIKTRGQQVTLSCSPISGHRSVSWYQQTPGQGLQFLFEYFSETQRNKGNFPGRFSGRQFSNSRSEMNVSTLELGDSALYLCASGPRLGTTEAFFGQGTRLTVV.

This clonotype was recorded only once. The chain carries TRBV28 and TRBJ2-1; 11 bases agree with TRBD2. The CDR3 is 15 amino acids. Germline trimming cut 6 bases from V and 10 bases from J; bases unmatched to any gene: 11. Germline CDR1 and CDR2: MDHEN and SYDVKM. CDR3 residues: CASSGTSGSRGEQFF. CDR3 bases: TGTGCCAGCAGCGGAACTAGCGGGAGTCGCGGGGAGCAGTTCTTC.

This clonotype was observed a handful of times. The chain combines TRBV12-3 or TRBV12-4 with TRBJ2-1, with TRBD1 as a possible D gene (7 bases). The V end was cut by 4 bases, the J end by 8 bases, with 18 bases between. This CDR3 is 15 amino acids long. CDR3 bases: TGTGCCAGCAGTTCCCCGGGACAGAGGGGGGATGAGCAGTTCTTC. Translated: CASSSPGQRGDEQFF.

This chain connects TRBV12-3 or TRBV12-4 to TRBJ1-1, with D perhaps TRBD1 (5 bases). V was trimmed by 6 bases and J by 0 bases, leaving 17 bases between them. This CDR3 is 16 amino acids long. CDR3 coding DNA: TGTGCCAGCAGCCCGAACTCCAGGGAGCTGAACACTGAAGCTTTCTTT. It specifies CASSPNSRELNTEAFF.

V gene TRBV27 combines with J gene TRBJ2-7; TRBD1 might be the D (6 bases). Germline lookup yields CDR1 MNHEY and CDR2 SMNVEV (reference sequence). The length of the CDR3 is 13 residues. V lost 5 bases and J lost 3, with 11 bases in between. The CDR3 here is CASSRGHFYEQYF. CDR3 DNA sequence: TGTGCCAGCAGTCGGGGACACTTCTACGAGCAGTACTTC.

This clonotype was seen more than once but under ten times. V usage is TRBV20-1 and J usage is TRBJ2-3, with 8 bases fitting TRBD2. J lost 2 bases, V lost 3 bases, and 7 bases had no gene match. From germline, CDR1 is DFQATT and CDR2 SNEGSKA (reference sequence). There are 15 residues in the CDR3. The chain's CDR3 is CSASGASGFTDTQYF. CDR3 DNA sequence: TGCAGTGCTAGTGGCGCTAGCGGGTTCACAGATACGCAGTATTTT.

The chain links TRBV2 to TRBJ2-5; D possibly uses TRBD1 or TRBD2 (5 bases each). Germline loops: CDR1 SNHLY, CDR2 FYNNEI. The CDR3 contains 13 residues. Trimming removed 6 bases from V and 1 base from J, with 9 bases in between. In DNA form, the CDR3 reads TGTGCCAGCAGGAGGGACCTCCAAGAGACCCAGTACTTC. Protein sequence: CASRRDLQETQYF.

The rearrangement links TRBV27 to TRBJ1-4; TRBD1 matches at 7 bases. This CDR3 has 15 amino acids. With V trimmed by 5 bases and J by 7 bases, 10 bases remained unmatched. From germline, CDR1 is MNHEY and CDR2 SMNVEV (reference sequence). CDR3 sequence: CASSLGTVGSEKLFF. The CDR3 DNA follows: TGTGCCAGCAGTCTCGGGACAGTTGGCTCTGAAAAACTGTTTTTT.

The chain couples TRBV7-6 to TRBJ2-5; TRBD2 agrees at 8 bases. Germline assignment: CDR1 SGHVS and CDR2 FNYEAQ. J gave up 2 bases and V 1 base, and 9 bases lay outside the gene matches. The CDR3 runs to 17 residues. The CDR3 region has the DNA TGTGCCAGCAGCTTAGAAGGGGGACTAGTGAGACAAGAGACCCAGTACTTC. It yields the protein CASSLEGGLVRQETQYF.

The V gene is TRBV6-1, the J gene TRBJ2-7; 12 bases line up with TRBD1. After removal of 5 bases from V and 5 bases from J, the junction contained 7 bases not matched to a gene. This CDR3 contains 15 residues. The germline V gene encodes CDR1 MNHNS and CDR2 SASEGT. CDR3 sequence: CASSIPGQGANEQYF. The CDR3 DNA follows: TGTGCCAGCAGTATCCCGGGACAGGGGGCAAACGAGCAGTACTTC.

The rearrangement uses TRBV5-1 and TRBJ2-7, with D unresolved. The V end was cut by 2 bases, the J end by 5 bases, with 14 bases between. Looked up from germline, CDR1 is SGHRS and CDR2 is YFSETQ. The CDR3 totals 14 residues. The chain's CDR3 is CASSLGPIGDEQYF. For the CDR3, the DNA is TGCGCCAGCAGCTTAGGTCCAATTGGCGACGAGCAGTACTTC.

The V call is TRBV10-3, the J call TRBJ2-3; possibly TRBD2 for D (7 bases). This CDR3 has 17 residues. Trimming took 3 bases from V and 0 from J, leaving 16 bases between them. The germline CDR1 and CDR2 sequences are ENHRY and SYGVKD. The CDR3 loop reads CAISDPGGLKSTDTQYF. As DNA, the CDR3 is TGTGCCATCAGTGATCCCGGGGGGCTTAAGAGCACAGATACGCAGTATTTT.

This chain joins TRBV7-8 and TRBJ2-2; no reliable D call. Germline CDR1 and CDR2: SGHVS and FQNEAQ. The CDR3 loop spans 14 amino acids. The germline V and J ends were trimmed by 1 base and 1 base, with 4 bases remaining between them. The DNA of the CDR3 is TGTGCCAGCAGCTTAGACCTGAACACCGGGGAGCTGTTTTTT. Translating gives CASSLDLNTGELFF.

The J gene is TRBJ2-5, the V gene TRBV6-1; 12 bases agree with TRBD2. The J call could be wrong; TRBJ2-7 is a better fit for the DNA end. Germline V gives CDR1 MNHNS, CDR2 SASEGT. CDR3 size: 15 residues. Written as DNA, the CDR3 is TGTGCCAGCGGTTCAGGACTAGCGGGGCCCTACGAGCAGTACTTC. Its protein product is CASGSGLAGPYEQYF.

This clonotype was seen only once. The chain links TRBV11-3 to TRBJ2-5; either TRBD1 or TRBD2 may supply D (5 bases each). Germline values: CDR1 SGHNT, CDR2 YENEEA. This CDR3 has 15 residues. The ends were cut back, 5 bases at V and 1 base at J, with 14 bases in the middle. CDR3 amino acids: CASSPRDQVQETQYF. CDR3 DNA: TGTGCCAGCAGCCCCCGGGACCAGGTCCAAGAGACCCAGTACTTC.

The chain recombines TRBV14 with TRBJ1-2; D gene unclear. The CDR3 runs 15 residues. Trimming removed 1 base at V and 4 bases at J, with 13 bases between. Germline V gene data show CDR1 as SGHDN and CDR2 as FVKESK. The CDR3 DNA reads TGTGCCAGCAGCCAAGGGGGAAGACTAGGCTATGGCTACACCTTC. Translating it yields CASSQGGRLGYGYTF.

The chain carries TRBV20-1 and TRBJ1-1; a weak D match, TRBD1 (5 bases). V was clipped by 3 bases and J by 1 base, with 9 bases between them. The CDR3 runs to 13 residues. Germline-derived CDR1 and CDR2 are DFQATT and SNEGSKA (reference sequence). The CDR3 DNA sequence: TGCAGTGCTAGCAGGGCAGAGAACACTGAAGCTTTCTTT. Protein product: CSASRAENTEAFF.

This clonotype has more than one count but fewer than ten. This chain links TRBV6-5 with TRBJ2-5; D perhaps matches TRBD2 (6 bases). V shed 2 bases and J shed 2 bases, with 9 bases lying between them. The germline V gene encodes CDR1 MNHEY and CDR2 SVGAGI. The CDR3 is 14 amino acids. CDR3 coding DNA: TGTGCCAGCAGTTACGGGACTCCGCAAGAGACCCAGTACTTC. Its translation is CASSYGTPQETQYF.

The CDR3 here is CAISEKRDQETQYF. CDR3 coding DNA: TGTGCCATCAGTGAGAAGCGGGACCAAGAGACCCAGTACTTC. This sequence joins TRBV10-3 and TRBJ2-5; weak D call: TRBD2 (6 bases). Trimming removed 2 bases at V and 0 bases at J, with 7 bases between. Germline CDR1 reads ENHRY; CDR2 reads SYGVKD. This CDR3 contains 14 residues.

CDR3 nucleotides: TGTGCCAGCAGCTTAGTCGGGGGAAACGAGCAGTACTTC. Translated, it gives CASSLVGGNEQYF. This chain uses TRBV7-8 with TRBJ2-7; D is perhaps TRBD2 (6 bases). The germline V gene encodes CDR1 SGHVS and CDR2 FQNEAQ. The CDR3 runs to 13 residues. Trimming removed 1 base from V and 5 bases from J, with 9 bases in between.

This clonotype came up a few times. The CDR3 sequence is CASSFGTGGNEQFF. Written as DNA, the CDR3 is TGCGCCAGCAGCTTCGGGACAGGGGGAAATGAGCAGTTCTTC. The V gene is TRBV5-1, the J gene TRBJ2-1, with TRBD1 matching 11 bases. Germline CDR1 SGHRS, CDR2 YFSETQ. V was pared by 2 bases and J by 7 bases, with 2 bases of the junction left unmatched. The CDR3 has 14 residues.

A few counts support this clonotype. CDR3 coding DNA: TGTGCCAGCGGGTCGAAGCGAGATACGCAGTATTTT. Protein product: CASGSKRDTQYF. The chain couples TRBV9 to TRBJ2-3, with D unclear. The germline CDR1 and CDR2 sequences are SGDLS and YYNGEE. The V gene lost 7 bases and the J gene lost 5 bases, with 11 bases spanning the gap. The CDR3 extends over 12 amino acids.

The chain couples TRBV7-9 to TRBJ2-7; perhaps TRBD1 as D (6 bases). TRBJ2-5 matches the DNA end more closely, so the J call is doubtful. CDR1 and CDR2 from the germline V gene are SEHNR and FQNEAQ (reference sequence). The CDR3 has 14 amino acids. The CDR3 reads CASSPEGQWGTQYF. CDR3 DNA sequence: TGTGCCAGCAGCCCCGAAGGACAGTGGGGGACCCAGTACTTC.

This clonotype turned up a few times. The CDR3 region has the DNA TGCAGTGCTAGGTTCACGGCTAGCGGAACCTACGAGCAGTACTTC. As protein: CSARFTASGTYEQYF. The chain links TRBV20-1 to TRBJ2-7, with TRBD2 matching over 7 bases. This CDR3 has 15 residues. Per germline, CDR1 DFQATT and CDR2 SNEGSKA (reference sequence). J lost 2 bases, V lost 3 bases, and 10 bases had no gene match.

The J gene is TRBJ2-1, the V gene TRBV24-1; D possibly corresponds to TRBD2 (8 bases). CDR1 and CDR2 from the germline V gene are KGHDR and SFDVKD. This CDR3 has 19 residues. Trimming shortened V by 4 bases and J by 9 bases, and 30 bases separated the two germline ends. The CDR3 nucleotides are TGTGCCACCAGTGACTCGACAGGGAGGCGAGCGGGAGTAACGGGTGAGCAGTTCTTC. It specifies CATSDSTGRRAGVTGEQFF.

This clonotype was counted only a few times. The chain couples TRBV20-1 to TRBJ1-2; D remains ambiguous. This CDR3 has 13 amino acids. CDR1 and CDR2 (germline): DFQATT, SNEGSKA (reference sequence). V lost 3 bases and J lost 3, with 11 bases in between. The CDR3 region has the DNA TGCAGTGCTAGCAGTGGGGTTTACTATGGCTACACCTTC. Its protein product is CSASSGVYYGYTF.

CDR3 nucleotide sequence: TGCGCCAGCAGCCAAGTTAGGGTGGGGGAGACCCAGTACTTC. Its protein is CASSQVRVGETQYF. J is TRBJ2-7 and V is TRBV4-1; no clear D. The DNA end is a closer match to TRBJ2-5, so the J assignment may be wrong. The CDR3 has 14 residues. Germline V lookup: CDR1 MGHRA, CDR2 YSYEKL.

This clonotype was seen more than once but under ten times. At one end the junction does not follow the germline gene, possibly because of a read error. CDR3 loop: CSVGQATYEQYF. DNA for the CDR3: TGCAGTGTGGGACAGGCAACCTACGAGCAGTACTTT. This rearrangement joins TRBV20-1 to TRBJ2-7, with 8 bases aligning to TRBD1. This CDR3 region has 12 residues. From germline, CDR1 is DFQATT and CDR2 SNEGSKA (reference sequence).